Each of the 32 T cell receptor beta chains below was sequenced from the same sample in a study of persistence of HIV-infected CD4 T cells. The stimulus was lysate of CMV-infected fibroblasts, about 10 ug/mL. Memory cells lacking CD40L and CD69 with high CD45RO were sorted. These receptors' targets are unknown. This was the immunoSEQ version 4 assay in survey mode. The method was immunoSEQ multiplex PCR; TCRdb's version includes in-frame clones alone and lacks a portion of them. Of roughly 34,000 clones listed, roughly four fifths are singletons. Sequences were derived from CD4+ T cells sorted from PBMCs after 18-hour stimulation, sampled from a patient who received antiretroviral therapy. These receptors all stem from an adult man with HIV who was CMV-seropositive.

Only one count was recorded for this clone. Other DNA sequences of this sample code for an identical CDR3. The V and J genes are TRBV5-1 and TRBJ1-6; weak D call: TRBD1 (5 bases). This CDR3 has 15 residues. The germline V gene has CDR1 SGHRS and CDR2 YFSETQ. V dropped 1 base and J dropped 1 base, with 6 bases sitting between them. CDR3 nucleotide sequence: TGCGCCAGCAGCTTGCAGGGTTCCTATAATTCACCCCTCCACTTT. Amino acids: CASSLQGSYNSPLHF.

The chain employs TRBV6-1 and TRBJ2-7; 9 nucleotides agree with TRBD1. Germline assignment: CDR1 MNHNS and CDR2 SASEGT. The V gene end was trimmed by 4 bases and the J gene end by 6 bases; junction bases not matched to a gene: 13. The CDR3 is made up of 16 amino acids. The CDR3 region has the DNA TGTGCCAGCAGTGCGCTCGCGGGACAGGGAAGTCGCGAGCAGTACTTC. Its translation is CASSALAGQGSREQYF.

V and J are TRBV29-1 and TRBJ1-2, with 8 bases matching TRBD1. V dropped 1 base and J dropped 6; count of bases not matched to a gene: 7. Germline V gene data show CDR1 as SQVTM and CDR2 as ANQGSEA. The CDR3 has 14 amino acids. The CDR3 region is CSVEGGQGENGYTF. The CDR3 DNA reads as TGCAGCGTTGAAGGAGGACAGGGAGAGAATGGCTACACCTTC.

The genes are TRBV9 and TRBJ2-1; 7 bases fit TRBD1. The CDR3 runs 15 residues. In germline, CDR1 is SGDLS, CDR2 YYNGEE. J was trimmed by 0 bases and V by 2 bases; bases with no gene match: 2. In DNA, the CDR3 is TGTGCCAGCAGCGTGGGGGACAGCTCCTACAATGAGCAGTTCTTC. Amino acid sequence: CASSVGDSSYNEQFF.

The gene calls are TRBV5-3 and TRBJ2-7; 8 bases agree with TRBD1. TRBV5-3 is an ORF; its function is uncertain. Trimming took 4 bases from V and 4 from J; bases not matched to a gene: 4. This CDR3 has 13 amino acids. Here the CDR3 DNA reads TGTGCCAGAAGCGGGGACAGGAGTTACGAGCAGTACTTC. This codes for CARSGDRSYEQYF.

The CDR3: CATSEGWSSPLHF. The CDR3 nucleotides are TGTGCCACCAGCGAAGGGTGGAGTTCACCCCTCCACTTT. The J gene is TRBJ1-6, the V gene TRBV24-1; no clear D gene. The CDR3 is 13 residues long. Germline V gene data show CDR1 as KGHDR and CDR2 as SFDVKD. Trimming shortened V by 7 bases and J by 9 bases, and 12 bases separated the two germline ends.

This sequence joins TRBV5-1 and TRBJ2-3; maybe TRBD1 (6 bases). The CDR3 is 13 amino acids. Trimming removed 4 bases at V and 8 bases at J, with 14 bases between. Germline lookup yields CDR1 SGHRS and CDR2 YFSETQ. The CDR3 DNA is TGCGCCAGCAGCGAACAGGGCCGAGGTACGCAGTATTTT. It specifies CASSEQGRGTQYF.

This clone was detected only once. The CDR3 reads CASSLRGLRSDTQYF. DNA for the CDR3: TGCGCCAGCAGCTTGAGGGGCCTTCGCTCAGATACGCAGTATTTT. The genes are TRBV5-1 and TRBJ2-3; D perhaps matches TRBD1 (5 bases). Trimming cost V 1 base and J 4 bases, with 13 bases left between them. CDR1 is SGHRS and CDR2 is YFSETQ in the germline V gene. CDR3 length: 15 amino acids.

The chain employs TRBV7-2 and TRBJ2-7; 10 bases line up with TRBD2. J gave up 9 bases and V 1 base, and 3 bases lay outside the gene matches. In germline, CDR1 is SGHTA, CDR2 FQGNSA. The length of the CDR3 is 13 residues. This CDR3 reads CASSLVAGGPQYF. The CDR3 DNA reads TGTGCCAGCAGCTTAGTAGCGGGGGGTCCGCAGTACTTC.

This clone occurred once. The genes are TRBV5-1 and TRBJ2-7, with a weak D call TRBD1 (5 bases). CDR1 and CDR2 (germline): SGHRS, YFSETQ. CDR3 length: 16 residues. The germline V and J ends were trimmed by 2 bases and 0 bases, with 15 bases remaining between them. Here the CDR3 DNA reads TGCGCCAGCAGCTTCCCCACAGGCCACCTCTCCTACGAGCAGTACTTC. This encodes CASSFPTGHLSYEQYF.

V usage is TRBV5-1 and J usage is TRBJ2-5; D might be TRBD1 (6 bases). Germline CDR1 is SGHRS and CDR2 is YFSETQ. Trimming pared 1 base from V and 5 bases from J, leaving 12 bases between. This CDR3 spans 14 amino acids. The CDR3 nucleotides are TGCGCCAGCAGCTTGAACAGGGCAAGGGAGACCCAGTACTTC. It specifies CASSLNRARETQYF.

A single count supports this clone. V usage is TRBV19 and J usage is TRBJ2-3; D is possibly TRBD1 (6 bases). The germline V and J ends were trimmed by 5 bases and 8 bases, with 14 bases remaining between them. CDR3 length: 13 residues. Germline V lookup: CDR1 LNHDA, CDR2 SQIVND (reference sequence). CDR3: CASSFGQSGTQYF. The CDR3 DNA follows: TGTGCCAGTAGTTTTGGACAGTCAGGTACGCAGTATTTT. The full variable domain, in which reference TRBV19 and TRBJ2-3 provide the parts outside the CDR3, is DGGITQSPKYLFRKEGQNVTLSCEQNLNHDAMYWYRQDPGQGLRLIYYSQIVNDFQKGDIAEGYSVSREKKESFPLTVTSAQKNPTAFYLCASSFGQSGTQYFGPGTRLTVL.

The rearrangement uses TRBV30 and TRBJ1-1, with D perhaps matching TRBD1 (5 bases). Trimming pared 0 bases from V and 3 bases from J, leaving 8 bases between. CDR3 length equals 13 residues. Germline V gives CDR1 GTSNPN, CDR2 SVGIG (reference sequence). CDR3 loop: CAWSVQGYTEAFF. For the CDR3, the DNA is TGTGCCTGGAGTGTTCAGGGATACACTGAAGCTTTCTTT.

The chain couples TRBV4-2 to TRBJ2-1; TRBD2 matches 14 bases. With 3 bases clipped from V and 5 bases from J, the junction kept 12 bases outside the gene matches. The germline V gene encodes CDR1 LGHNA and CDR2 YNFKEQ. The CDR3 contains 19 residues. In nucleotides, the CDR3 is TGTGCCAGCAGCCAGTTTTTCGGACTAGCGGGGGGTCTCGACAATGAGCAGTTCTTC. Protein sequence: CASSQFFGLAGGLDNEQFF.

This clone was counted a few times. This chain links TRBV6-1 with TRBJ2-5; weak D call: TRBD2 (6 bases). The CDR3 runs 14 residues. V was pared by 6 bases and J by 4 bases, with 15 bases between. From germline, CDR1 is MNHNS and CDR2 SASEGT. CDR3 protein: CASSPGGVRETQYF. CDR3 in DNA: TGTGCCAGCAGCCCCGGGGGTGTGAGAGAGACCCAGTACTTC.

J is TRBJ2-3 and V is TRBV24-1; 7 nucleotides agree with TRBD1. Germline trimming cut 7 bases from V and 2 bases from J; bases unmatched to any gene: 5. Germline V gene sequence: CDR1 KGHDR, CDR2 SFDVKD. This CDR3 region has 14 residues. The CDR3 region has the DNA TGTGCCACCAGCCGACAGGGAAACACAGATACGCAGTATTTT. Translated, it gives CATSRQGNTDTQYF.

The chain carries TRBV5-1 and TRBJ1-5; no firm D call. V was pared by 0 bases and J by 0 bases, with 7 bases between. From germline, CDR1 is SGHRS and CDR2 YFSETQ. This CDR3 region has 15 residues. DNA for the CDR3: TGCGCCAGCAGCTTGGGGCCAGTTAGCAATCAGCCCCAGCATTTT. Translation: CASSLGPVSNQPQHF.

Only a few counts were recorded for this clone. V and J are TRBV7-2 and TRBJ1-2; D call uncertain. CDR3 length equals 14 residues. The germline V gene has CDR1 SGHTA and CDR2 FQGNSA. The V gene lost 6 bases and the J gene lost 0 bases, with 11 bases spanning the gap. CDR3 in amino acids: CASSSREANYGYTF. CDR3 in DNA: TGTGCCAGCAGTAGTAGGGAAGCTAACTATGGCTACACCTTC.

The V call is TRBV28, the J call TRBJ1-6; 7 positions agree with TRBD1. Germline V CDR1 and CDR2: MDHEN, SYDVKM. CDR3 size: 15 residues. V lost 6 bases and J lost 6; bases outside the gene matches: 8. The CDR3 region is CASRKQGTPNSPLHF. In DNA form, the CDR3 reads TGTGCCAGCAGGAAACAGGGGACCCCTAATTCACCCCTCCACTTT.

J is TRBJ2-3 and V is TRBV7-9; 10 nucleotides agree with TRBD1. V gave up 5 bases and J gave up 5 bases; unmatched junction bases: 13. The germline V gene encodes CDR1 SEHNR and CDR2 FQNEAQ (reference sequence). The CDR3 loop spans 17 amino acids. The CDR3 loop reads CASSPYPGTGERDTQYF. Written as DNA, the CDR3 is TGTGCCAGCAGCCCCTACCCGGGGACAGGGGAACGAGATACGCAGTATTTT.

The V call is TRBV5-1, the J call TRBJ1-1; D might be TRBD1 (5 bases). The CDR3 is made up of 15 amino acids. The V gene's germline CDR1 is SGHRS and CDR2 YFSETQ. V gave up 7 bases and J gave up 6 bases, with 22 bases separating them. The CDR3 DNA reads TGCGCCAGCTCACCGCAGGGATGGAGGGACGCTGAAGCTTTCTTT. Translating gives CASSPQGWRDAEAFF.

This rearrangement joins TRBV9 to TRBJ1-1, with D possibly being TRBD1 (6 bases). V gave up 0 bases and J gave up 3 bases, with 9 bases separating them. CDR1 and CDR2 (germline): SGDLS, YYNGEE. The CDR3 has 14 residues. CDR3 protein: CASSVEGGDTEAFF. The CDR3 DNA reads as TGTGCCAGCAGCGTAGAAGGGGGTGACACTGAAGCTTTCTTT.

The V and J genes are TRBV10-2 and TRBJ1-5, with 9 bases matching TRBD1. This CDR3 contains 17 residues. Losses at the gene ends were 3 bases for V and 2 bases for J; bases not matched to a gene: 8. Germline values: CDR1 WSHSY, CDR2 SAAADI. The CDR3 DNA is TGCGCCAGCAGTGACCGGACAGGGGCCAGTGGCAATCAGCCCCAGCATTTT. Its translation: CASSDRTGASGNQPQHF.

This clone has just a few counts. The CDR3 coding sequence is TGCGCCAGCAGCCCCGAACAGGGGGGGAGAGGCTACACCTTC. Translated, it gives CASSPEQGGRGYTF. This sequence joins TRBV5-1 and TRBJ1-2; 8 bases map to TRBD1. CDR3 length: 14 amino acids. Germline V lookup: CDR1 SGHRS, CDR2 YFSETQ. After removal of 4 bases from V and 8 bases from J, the junction contained 10 bases not matched to a gene.

The count of this clone is one. V usage is TRBV18 and J usage is TRBJ2-1, with 9 bases fitting TRBD2. This CDR3 has 16 residues. CDR1 and CDR2 from the germline V gene are KGHSH and LQKENI. V lost 1 base to trimming and J lost 10 bases; unmatched junction nucleotides: 11. The CDR3: CASSPLSGGPGGEQFF. The DNA of the CDR3 is TGTGCCAGCTCACCACTCAGCGGGGGGCCTGGGGGGGAGCAGTTCTTC.

V gene TRBV7-2 combines with J gene TRBJ2-3, with TRBD2 identical over 9 bases. Per germline, CDR1 SGHTA and CDR2 FQGNSA. Trimming took 3 bases from V and 1 from J; bases not matched to a gene: 2. CDR3 length equals 15 residues. The CDR3 DNA sequence: TGTGCCAGCAGCTTTCCTAGCGGGGGCACAGATACGCAGTATTTT. Its translation is CASSFPSGGTDTQYF.

This chain uses TRBV30 with TRBJ2-7; D remains unclear. Germline values: CDR1 GTSNPN, CDR2 SVGIG (reference sequence). V gave up 0 bases and J gave up 6 bases, with 15 bases separating them. CDR3 length: 14 amino acids. CDR3 in amino acids: CAWSVHSGWGEQYF. The CDR3 DNA is TGTGCCTGGAGTGTACACAGTGGATGGGGCGAGCAGTACTTC.

The chain uses TRBV19 and TRBJ2-1; D perhaps matches TRBD2 (5 bases). The CDR3 extends over 14 amino acids. Germline loops: CDR1 LNHDA, CDR2 SQIVND (reference sequence). V was clipped by 6 bases and J by 6 bases, with 15 bases between them. The CDR3: CASSTNRGINEQFF. In DNA form, the CDR3 reads TGTGCCAGTAGCACGAACCGGGGAATCAATGAGCAGTTCTTC.

The V call is TRBV7-3, the J call TRBJ2-2, with D possibly matching TRBD1 (5 bases). CDR3 length: 15 amino acids. Germline values: CDR1 SGHTA, CDR2 FQGTGA. Between the trimmed V and J ends, which lost 4 bases and 4 bases, there was a span of 13 bases. The CDR3 bases are TGTGCCAGCAGCTCAACAGGATCCGGCACCGGGGAGCTGTTTTTT. This encodes CASSSTGSGTGELFF.

V and J are TRBV30 and TRBJ2-1; D perhaps matches TRBD1 (6 bases). Trimming shortened V by 2 bases and J by 0 bases, and 11 bases separated the two germline ends. This CDR3 has 15 residues. In germline, CDR1 is GTSNPN, CDR2 SVGIG (reference sequence). CDR3 amino acids: CAWSTGQSSYNEQFF. The CDR3 DNA is TGTGCCTGGAGTACAGGGCAAAGCTCCTACAATGAGCAGTTCTTC.

The chain uses TRBV5-1 and TRBJ1-6, with 7 bases that match TRBD1. This CDR3 comprises 16 residues. Germline V CDR1 and CDR2: SGHRS, YFSETQ. J was trimmed by 9 bases and V by 2 bases; bases with no gene match: 11. In DNA form, the CDR3 reads TGCGCCAGCAGCTTTCTTTCAGGGGGGACGGGTTCACCCCTCCACTTT. Translating it yields CASSFLSGGTGSPLHF.

This clone was seen a handful of times. The chain combines TRBV18 with TRBJ2-5; D is unresolved. V was clipped by 6 bases and J by 5 bases, with 7 bases between them. CDR1 and CDR2 (germline): KGHSH, LQKENI. This CDR3 is 11 amino acids long. The CDR3 DNA reads as TGTGCCAGCTCTTCCAGGGAGACCCAGTACTTC. Its protein product is CASSSRETQYF.